This T cell receptor beta chain appears in the sequencing data of a study of T cells in Graves' hyperthyroidism and ophthalmopathy. Regarding the study as a whole: Ophthalmopathy cases were set apart from stable hyperthyroidism by a 13 V-J model. Clonotypes that were expanded in thyroid above 0.001 mostly appeared in blood too.

Clinical symptoms, serum thyroxine and TRAb, thyroid ultrasound and orbital computed tomography together formed the diagnostic basis. Out of more than 8 ml of fresh peripheral blood came the PBMCs. RNA transcripts gave rise to amplified TCR beta CDR3 regions. The HTBI primer set was used in a first-round RT-PCR of the TCR CDR3. TCRdb re-called the multiplex PCR reads with MiXCR, one entry per CDR3 protein. The sample lists 500,000 to 550,000 distinct CDR3 sequences, just under 20% occurring once. V shed 0 bases and J shed 4 bases, with 9 bases lying between them. There are 14 residues in the CDR3. CDR1 and CDR2 from the germline V gene are SGHRS and YFSETQ. A note on this clonotype: The antigen remains undetermined. A read error is possible here, since a much larger clone lies one base away.

This chain uses TRBV5-1 with TRBJ2-3; tentatively, D is TRBD2 (5 bases). This sequence was found in a middle-aged man with Graves' ophthalmopathy. Input material: blood. CDR3 loop: CASSLGGVADTQYF. In DNA form, the CDR3 reads TGCGCCAGCAGCTTGGGGGGAGTTGCAGATACGCAGTATTTT.